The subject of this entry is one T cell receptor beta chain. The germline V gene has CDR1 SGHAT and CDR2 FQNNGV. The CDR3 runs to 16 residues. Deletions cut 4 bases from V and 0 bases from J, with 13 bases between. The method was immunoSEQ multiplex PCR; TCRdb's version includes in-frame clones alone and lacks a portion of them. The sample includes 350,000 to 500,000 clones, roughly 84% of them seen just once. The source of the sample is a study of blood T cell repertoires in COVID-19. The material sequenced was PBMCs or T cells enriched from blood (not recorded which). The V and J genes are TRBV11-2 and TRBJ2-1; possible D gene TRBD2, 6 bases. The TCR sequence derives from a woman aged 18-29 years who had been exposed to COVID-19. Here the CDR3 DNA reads TGTGCCAGCAGCTCTGAGCGGGTAAGCTCCTACAATGAGCAGTTCTTC. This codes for CASSSERVSSYNEQFF.